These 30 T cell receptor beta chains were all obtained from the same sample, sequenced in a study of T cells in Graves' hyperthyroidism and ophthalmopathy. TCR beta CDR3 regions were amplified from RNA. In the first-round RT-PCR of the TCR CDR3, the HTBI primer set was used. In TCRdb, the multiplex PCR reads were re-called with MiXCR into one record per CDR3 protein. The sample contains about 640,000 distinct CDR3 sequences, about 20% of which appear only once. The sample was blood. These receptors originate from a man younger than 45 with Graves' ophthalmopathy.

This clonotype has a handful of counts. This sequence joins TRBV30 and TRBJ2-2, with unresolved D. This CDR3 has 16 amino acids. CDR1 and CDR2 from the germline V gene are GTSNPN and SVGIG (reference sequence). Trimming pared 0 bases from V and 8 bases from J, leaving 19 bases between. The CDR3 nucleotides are TGTGCCTGGAGTGTGGGTGGGCACGGCCGTGGTGGGGAGCTGTTTTTT. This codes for CAWSVGGHGRGGELFF.

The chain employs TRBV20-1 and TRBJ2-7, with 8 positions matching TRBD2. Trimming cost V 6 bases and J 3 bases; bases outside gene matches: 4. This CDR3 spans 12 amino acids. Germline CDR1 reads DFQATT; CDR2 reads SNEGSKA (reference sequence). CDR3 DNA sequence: TGCAGTGCGTGGACTAGCAGCTACGAGCAGTACTTC. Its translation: CSAWTSSYEQYF.

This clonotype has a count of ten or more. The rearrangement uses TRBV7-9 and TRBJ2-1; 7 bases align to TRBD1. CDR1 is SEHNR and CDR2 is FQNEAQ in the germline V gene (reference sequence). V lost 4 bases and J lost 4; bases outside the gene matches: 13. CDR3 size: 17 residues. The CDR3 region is CASSSPQKGGGYNEQFF. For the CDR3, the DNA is TGTGCCAGCAGCTCCCCCCAGAAAGGGGGCGGGTACAATGAGCAGTTCTTC.

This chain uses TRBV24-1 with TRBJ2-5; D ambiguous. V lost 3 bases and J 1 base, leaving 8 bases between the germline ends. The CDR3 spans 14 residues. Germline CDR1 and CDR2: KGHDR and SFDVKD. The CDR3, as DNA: TGTGCCACCAGTGATGAATGGTCCCAAGAGACCCAGTACTTC. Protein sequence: CATSDEWSQETQYF.

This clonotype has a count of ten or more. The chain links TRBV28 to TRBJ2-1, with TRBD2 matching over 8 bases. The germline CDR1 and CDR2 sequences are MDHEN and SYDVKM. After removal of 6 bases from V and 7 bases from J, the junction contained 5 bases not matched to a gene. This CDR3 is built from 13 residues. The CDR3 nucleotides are TGTGCCAGCAGCCGGACTAGCAGGAATGAGCAGTTCTTC. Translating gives CASSRTSRNEQFF. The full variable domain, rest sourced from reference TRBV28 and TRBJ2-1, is DVKVTQSSRYLVKRTGEKVFLECVQDMDHENMFWYRQDPGLGLRLIYFSYDVKMKEKGDIPEGYSVSREKKERFSLILESASTNQTSMYLCASSRTSRNEQFFGPGTRLTVL.

CDR3 nucleotide sequence: TGTGCCAGCAGAAGACTAGGCAACAATGAGCAGTTCTTC. As protein: CASRRLGNNEQFF. This sequence joins TRBV12-3 or TRBV12-4 and TRBJ2-1, with D perhaps TRBD2 (6 bases). The CDR3 is made up of 13 amino acids. V was clipped by 6 bases and J by 5 bases, with 11 bases between them.

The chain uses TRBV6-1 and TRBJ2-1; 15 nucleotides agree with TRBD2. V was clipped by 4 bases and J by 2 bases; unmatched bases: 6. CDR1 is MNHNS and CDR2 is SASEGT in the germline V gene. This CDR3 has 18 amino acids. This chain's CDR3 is CASSAGTSGRPPYNEQFF. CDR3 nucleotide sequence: TGTGCCAGCAGTGCCGGGACTAGCGGGAGGCCTCCCTACAATGAGCAGTTCTTC.

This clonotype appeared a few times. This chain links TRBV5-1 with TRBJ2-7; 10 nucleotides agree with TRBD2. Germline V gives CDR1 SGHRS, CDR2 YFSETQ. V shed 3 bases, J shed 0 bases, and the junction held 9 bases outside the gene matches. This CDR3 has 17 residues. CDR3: CASSSPTSGQSSYEQYF. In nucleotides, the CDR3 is TGCGCCAGCAGCTCACCGACTAGCGGGCAGAGCTCCTACGAGCAGTACTTC.

The CDR3 loop reads CASSYVANTEAFF. The CDR3 bases are TGTGCCAGCAGTTACGTGGCTAACACTGAAGCTTTCTTT. The genes are TRBV6-2 or TRBV6-3 and TRBJ1-1, with no clear D. CDR1 and CDR2 (germline): MNHEY, SVGEGT. V gave up 2 bases and J gave up 2 bases, with 6 bases separating them. The CDR3 extends over 13 amino acids.

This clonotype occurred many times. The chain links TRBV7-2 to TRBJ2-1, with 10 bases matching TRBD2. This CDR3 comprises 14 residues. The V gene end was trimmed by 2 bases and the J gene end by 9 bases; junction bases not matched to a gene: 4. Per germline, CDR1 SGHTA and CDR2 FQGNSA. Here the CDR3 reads CASSLQGLATEQFF. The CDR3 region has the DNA TGTGCCAGCAGCTTACAGGGACTAGCGACTGAGCAGTTCTTC.

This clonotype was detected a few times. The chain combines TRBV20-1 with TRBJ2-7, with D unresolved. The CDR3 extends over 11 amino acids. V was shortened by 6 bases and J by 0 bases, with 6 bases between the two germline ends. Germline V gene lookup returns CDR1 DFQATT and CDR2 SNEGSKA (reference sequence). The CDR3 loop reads CSAKTSYEQYF. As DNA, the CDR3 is TGCAGTGCCAAGACCTCCTACGAGCAGTACTTC.

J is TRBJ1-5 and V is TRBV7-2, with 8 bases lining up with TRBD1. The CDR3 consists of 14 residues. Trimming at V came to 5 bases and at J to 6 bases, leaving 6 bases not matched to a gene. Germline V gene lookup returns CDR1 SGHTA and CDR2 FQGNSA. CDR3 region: CASSQGQGGQPQHF. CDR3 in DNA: TGTGCCAGCAGCCAAGGACAGGGTGGTCAGCCCCAGCATTTT.

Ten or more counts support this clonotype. DNA of the CDR3: TGTGCCAGCAGGCCAAGATCCTACAATGAGCAGTTCTTC. This codes for CASRPRSYNEQFF. This rearrangement joins TRBV28 to TRBJ2-1; no firm D call. Germline V lookup: CDR1 MDHEN, CDR2 SYDVKM. Trimming left V 6 bases short and J 1 base short, with 7 bases between. The CDR3 spans 13 residues.

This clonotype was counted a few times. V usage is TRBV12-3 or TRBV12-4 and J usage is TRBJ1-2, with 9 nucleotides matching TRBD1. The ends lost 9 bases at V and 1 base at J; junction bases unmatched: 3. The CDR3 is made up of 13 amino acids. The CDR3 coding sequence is TGTGCCAGTCGGGACAGGGTTAACTATGGCTACACCTTC. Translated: CASRDRVNYGYTF.

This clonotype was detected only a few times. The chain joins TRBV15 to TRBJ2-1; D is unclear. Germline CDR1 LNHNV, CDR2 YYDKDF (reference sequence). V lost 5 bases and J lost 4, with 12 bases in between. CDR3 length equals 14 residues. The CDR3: CATSGVAGYNEQFF. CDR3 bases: TGTGCCACCAGCGGGGTTGCAGGTTACAATGAGCAGTTCTTC.

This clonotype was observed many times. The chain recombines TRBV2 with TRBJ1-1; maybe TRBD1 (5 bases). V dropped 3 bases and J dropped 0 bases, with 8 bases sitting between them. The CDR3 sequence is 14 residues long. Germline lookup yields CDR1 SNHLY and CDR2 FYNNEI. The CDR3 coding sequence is TGTGCCAGCAGTGATGAGGGGCTGAACACTGAAGCTTTCTTT. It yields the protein CASSDEGLNTEAFF.

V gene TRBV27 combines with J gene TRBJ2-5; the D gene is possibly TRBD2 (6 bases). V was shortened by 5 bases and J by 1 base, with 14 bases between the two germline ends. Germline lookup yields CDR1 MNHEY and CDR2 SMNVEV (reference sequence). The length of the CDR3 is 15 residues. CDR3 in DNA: TGTGCCAGCAGTCCCAGGAGGGCCACCCAAGAGACCCAGTACTTC. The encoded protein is CASSPRRATQETQYF.

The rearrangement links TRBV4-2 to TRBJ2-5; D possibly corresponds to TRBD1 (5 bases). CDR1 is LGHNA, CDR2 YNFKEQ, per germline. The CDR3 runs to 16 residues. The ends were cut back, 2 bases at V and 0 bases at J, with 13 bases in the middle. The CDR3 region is CASSQYLDNNQETQYF. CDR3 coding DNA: TGTGCCAGCAGCCAATATCTGGACAACAACCAAGAGACCCAGTACTTC.

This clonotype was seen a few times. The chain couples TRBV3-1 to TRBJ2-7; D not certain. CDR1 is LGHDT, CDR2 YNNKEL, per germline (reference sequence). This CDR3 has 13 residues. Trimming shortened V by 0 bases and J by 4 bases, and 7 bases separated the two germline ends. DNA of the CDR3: TGTGCCAGCAGCCAAGATTTCAGTTACGAGCAGTACTTC. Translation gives CASSQDFSYEQYF.

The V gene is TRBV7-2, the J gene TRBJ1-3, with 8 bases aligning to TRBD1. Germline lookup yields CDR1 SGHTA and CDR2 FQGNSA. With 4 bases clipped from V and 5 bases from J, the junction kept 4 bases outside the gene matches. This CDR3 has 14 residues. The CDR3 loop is CASSSQGARNTIYF. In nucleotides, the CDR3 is TGTGCCAGCAGCTCCCAGGGGGCCCGAAACACCATATATTTT.

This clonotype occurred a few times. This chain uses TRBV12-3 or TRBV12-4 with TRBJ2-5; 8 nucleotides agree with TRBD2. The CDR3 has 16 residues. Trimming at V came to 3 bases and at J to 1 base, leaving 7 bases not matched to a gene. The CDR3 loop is CASSFVLAGFQETQYF. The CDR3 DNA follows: TGTGCCAGCAGTTTTGTTCTAGCGGGCTTCCAAGAGACCCAGTACTTC.

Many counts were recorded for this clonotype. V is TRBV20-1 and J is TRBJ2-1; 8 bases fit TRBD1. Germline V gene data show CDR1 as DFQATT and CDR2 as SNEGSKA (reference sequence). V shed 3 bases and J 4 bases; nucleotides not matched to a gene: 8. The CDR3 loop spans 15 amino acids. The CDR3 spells CSASQQGVGYNEQFF. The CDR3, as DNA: TGCAGTGCTAGTCAACAGGGGGTGGGATACAATGAGCAGTTCTTC.

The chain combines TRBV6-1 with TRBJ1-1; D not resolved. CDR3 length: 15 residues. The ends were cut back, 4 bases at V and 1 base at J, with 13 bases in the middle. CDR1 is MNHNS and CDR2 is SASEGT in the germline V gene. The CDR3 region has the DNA TGTGCCAGCAGTGCAACAGTGAGGAGGAACACTGAAGCTTTCTTT. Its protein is CASSATVRRNTEAFF.

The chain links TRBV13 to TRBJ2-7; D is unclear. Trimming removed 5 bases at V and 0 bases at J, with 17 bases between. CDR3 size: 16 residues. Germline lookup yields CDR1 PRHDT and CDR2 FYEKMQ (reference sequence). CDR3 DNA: TGTGCCAGCAGCCTACGAAGGAACGTCCGCTCCTACGAGCAGTACTTC. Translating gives CASSLRRNVRSYEQYF.

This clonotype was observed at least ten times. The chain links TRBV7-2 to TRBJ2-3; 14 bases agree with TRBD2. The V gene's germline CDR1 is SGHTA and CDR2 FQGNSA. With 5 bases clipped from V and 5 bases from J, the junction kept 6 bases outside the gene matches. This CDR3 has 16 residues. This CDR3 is CASSTRLAGGLDTQYF. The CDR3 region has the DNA TGTGCCAGCAGCACCCGACTAGCGGGAGGGCTAGATACGCAGTATTTT.

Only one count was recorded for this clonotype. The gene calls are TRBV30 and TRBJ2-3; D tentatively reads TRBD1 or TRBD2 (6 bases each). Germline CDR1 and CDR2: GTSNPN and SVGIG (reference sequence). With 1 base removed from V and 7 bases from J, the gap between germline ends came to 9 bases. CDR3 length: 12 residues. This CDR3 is CAWSAGANTQYF. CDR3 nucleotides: TGTGCCTGGAGTGCGGGGGCGAATACGCAGTATTTT.

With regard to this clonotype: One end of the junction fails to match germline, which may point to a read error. In DNA, the CDR3 is TGTGCCAGCAGGTTAGCGGGCGGGACATACAATAAGCAGTTCTTC. Protein product: CASRLAGGTYNKQFF. This rearrangement joins TRBV12-3 or TRBV12-4 to TRBJ2-1, with D possibly being TRBD2 (7 bases). CDR3 size: 15 residues.

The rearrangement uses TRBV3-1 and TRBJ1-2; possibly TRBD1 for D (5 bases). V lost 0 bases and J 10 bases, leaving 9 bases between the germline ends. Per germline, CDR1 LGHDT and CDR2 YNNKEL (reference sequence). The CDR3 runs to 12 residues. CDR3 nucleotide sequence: TGTGCCAGCAGCCAAGAAAAGACAGTCTACACCTTC. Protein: CASSQEKTVYTF.

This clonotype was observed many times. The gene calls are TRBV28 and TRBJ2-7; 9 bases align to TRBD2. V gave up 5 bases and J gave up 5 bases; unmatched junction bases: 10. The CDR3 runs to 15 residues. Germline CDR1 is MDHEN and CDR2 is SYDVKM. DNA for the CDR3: TGTGCCAGCAGTCCATTTACGGGACTAGCTAACGAGCAGTACTTC. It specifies CASSPFTGLANEQYF.

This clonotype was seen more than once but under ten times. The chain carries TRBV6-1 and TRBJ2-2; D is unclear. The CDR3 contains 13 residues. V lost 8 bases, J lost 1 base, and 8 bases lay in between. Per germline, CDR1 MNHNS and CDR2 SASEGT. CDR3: CASPRQNTGELFF. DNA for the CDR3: TGTGCCAGCCCGAGGCAGAACACCGGGGAGCTGTTTTTT.